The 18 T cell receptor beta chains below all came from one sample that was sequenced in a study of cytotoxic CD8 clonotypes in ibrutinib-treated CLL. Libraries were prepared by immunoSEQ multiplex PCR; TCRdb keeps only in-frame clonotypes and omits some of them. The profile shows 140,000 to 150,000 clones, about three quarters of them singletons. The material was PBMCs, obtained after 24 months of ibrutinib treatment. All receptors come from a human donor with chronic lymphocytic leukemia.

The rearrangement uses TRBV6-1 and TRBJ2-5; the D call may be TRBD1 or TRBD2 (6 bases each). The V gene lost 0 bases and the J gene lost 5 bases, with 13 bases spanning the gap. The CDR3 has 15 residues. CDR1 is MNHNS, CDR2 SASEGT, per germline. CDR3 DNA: TGTGCCAGCAGTGAAGCTGGGGGGCGAGGGGAGACCCAGTACTTC. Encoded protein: CASSEAGGRGETQYF.

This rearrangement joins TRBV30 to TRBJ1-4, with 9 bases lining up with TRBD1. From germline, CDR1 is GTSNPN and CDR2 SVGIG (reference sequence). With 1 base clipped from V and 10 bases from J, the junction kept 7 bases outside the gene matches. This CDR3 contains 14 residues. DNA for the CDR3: TGTGCCTGGAGTGGCACAGGGGGCTTAGGAAAACTGTTTTTT. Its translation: CAWSGTGGLGKLFF.

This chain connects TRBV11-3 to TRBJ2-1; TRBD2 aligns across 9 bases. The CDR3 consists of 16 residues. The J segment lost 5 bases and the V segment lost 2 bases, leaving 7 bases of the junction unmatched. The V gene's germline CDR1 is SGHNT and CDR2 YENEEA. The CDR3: CASSLSLAGTDNEQFF. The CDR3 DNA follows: TGTGCCAGCAGCTTAAGCCTAGCGGGGACCGACAATGAGCAGTTCTTC.

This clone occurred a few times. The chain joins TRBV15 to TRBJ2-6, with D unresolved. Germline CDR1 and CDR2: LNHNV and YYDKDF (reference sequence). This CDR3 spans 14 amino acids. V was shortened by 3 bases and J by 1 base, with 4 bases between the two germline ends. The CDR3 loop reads CATSRRSGANVLTF. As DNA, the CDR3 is TGTGCCACCAGCAGGAGGTCTGGGGCCAACGTCCTGACTTTC. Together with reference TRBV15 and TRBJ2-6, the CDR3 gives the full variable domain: DAMVIQNPRYQVTQFGKPVTLSCSQTLNHNVMYWYQQKSSQAPKLLFHYYDKDFNNEADTPDNFQSRRPNTSFCFLDIRSPGLGDTAMYLCATSRRSGANVLTFGAGSRLTVL.

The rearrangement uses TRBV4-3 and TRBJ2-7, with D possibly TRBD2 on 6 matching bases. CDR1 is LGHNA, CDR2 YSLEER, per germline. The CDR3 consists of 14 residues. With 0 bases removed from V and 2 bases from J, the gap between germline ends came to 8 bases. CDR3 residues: CASSQDWGAYEQYF. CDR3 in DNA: TGCGCCAGCAGCCAAGATTGGGGGGCCTACGAGCAGTACTTC.

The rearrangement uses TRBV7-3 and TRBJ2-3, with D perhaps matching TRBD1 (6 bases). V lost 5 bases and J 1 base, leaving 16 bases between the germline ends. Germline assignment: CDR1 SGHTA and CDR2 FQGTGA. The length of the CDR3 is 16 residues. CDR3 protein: CASSVGGRVGTDTQYF. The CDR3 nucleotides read TGTGCCAGCAGCGTAGGGGGTCGGGTGGGCACAGATACGCAGTATTTT.

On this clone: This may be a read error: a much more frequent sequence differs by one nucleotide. CDR3 in amino acids: CASSPGYEQYF. In DNA, the CDR3 is TGTGCCAGCAGCCCAGGCTACGAGCAGTACTTC. The J gene is TRBJ2-7, the V gene TRBV7-9; D unresolved. Germline CDR1 and CDR2: SEHNR and FQNEAQ (reference sequence). Trimming shortened V by 5 bases and J by 3 bases, and 5 bases separated the two germline ends. CDR3 length: 11 residues.

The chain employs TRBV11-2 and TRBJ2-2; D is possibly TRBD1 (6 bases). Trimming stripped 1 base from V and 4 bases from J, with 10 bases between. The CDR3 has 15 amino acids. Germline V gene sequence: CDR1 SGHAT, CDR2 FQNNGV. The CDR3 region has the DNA TGTGCCAGCAGCTTAGCGGGCAGGGGCACCGGGGAGCTGTTTTTT. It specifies CASSLAGRGTGELFF.

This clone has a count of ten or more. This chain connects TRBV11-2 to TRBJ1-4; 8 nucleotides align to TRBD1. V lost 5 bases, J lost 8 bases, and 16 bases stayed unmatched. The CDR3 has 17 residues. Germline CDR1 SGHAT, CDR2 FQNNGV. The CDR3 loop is CASSPGTGSLLGEKLFF. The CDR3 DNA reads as TGTGCCAGCAGCCCCGGGACAGGCTCCCTTCTGGGGGAAAAACTGTTTTTT.

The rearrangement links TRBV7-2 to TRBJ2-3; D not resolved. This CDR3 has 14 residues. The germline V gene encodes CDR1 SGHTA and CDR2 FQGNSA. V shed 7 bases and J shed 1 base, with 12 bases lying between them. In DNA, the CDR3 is TGTGCCAGCACTGAAGTGGTAGGCACAGATACGCAGTATTTT. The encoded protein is CASTEVVGTDTQYF.

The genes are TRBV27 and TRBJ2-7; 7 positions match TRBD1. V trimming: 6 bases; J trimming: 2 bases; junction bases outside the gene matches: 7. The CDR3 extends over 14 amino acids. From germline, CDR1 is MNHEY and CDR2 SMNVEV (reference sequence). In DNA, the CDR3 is TGTGCCAGCAGCTCTCGGACAGGACCCTACGAGCAGTACTTC. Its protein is CASSSRTGPYEQYF.

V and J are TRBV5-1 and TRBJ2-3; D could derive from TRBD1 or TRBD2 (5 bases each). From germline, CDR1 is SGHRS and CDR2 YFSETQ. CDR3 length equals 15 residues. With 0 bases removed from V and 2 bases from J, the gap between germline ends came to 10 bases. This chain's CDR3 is CASSLDGTDTDTQYF. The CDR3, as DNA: TGCGCCAGCAGCTTGGATGGGACGGACACAGATACGCAGTATTTT.

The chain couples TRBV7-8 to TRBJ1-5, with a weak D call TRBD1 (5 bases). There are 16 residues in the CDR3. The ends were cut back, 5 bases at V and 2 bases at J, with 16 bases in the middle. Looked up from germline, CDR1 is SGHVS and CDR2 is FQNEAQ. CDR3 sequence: CASSHKLRVGNQPQHF. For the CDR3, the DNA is TGTGCCAGCAGCCACAAACTCAGGGTCGGCAATCAGCCCCAGCATTTT.

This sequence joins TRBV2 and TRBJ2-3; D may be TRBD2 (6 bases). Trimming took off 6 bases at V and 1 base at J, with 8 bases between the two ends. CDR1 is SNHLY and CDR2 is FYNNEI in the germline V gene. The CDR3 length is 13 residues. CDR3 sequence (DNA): TGTGCCAGCAGCGGGAGAGGCACAGATACGCAGTATTTT. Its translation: CASSGRGTDTQYF.

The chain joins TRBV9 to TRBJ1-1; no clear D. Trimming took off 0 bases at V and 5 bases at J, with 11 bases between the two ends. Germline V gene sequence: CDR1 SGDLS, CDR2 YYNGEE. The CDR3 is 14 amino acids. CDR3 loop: CASSVGGGATEAFF. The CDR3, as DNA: TGTGCCAGCAGCGTAGGGGGAGGAGCTACTGAAGCTTTCTTT.

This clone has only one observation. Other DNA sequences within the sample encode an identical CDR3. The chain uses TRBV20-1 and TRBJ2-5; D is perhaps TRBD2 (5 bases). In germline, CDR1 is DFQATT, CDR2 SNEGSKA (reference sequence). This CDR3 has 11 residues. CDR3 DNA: TGCAGCGCGGGCCCAAAAGAGACCCAGTACTTC. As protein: CSAGPKETQYF.

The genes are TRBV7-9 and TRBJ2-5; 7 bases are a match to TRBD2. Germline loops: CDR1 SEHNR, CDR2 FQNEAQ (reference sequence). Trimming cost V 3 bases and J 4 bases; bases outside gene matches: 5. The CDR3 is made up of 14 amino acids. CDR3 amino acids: CASSLSVAGETQYF. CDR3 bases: TGTGCCAGCAGCTTGTCGGTAGCGGGAGAGACCCAGTACTTC.

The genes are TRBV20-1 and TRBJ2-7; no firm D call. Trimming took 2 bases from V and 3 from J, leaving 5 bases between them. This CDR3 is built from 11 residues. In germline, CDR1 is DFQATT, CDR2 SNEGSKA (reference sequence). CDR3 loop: CSARWGYEQYF. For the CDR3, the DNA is TGCAGTGCTAGATGGGGCTACGAGCAGTACTTC.